These 3 T cell receptor beta chains came from one sample sequenced in a study of cytomegalovirus exposure and HLA in healthy donors. PCR amplification relied on 60 Vbeta primers (plus 13 Jbeta primers). Clones were read by immunoSEQ multiplex PCR, and TCRdb kept only the in-frame ones, dropping some. Of about 140,000 clones listed, roughly 73% were seen once; the top ten hold 3% to 3.5%. The sample was PBMCs. The receptors originated from a man aged 35-49 years in good health and CMV-seronegative.

This rearrangement joins TRBV28 to TRBJ2-4; 8 nucleotides align to TRBD1. The germline CDR1 and CDR2 sequences are MDHEN and SYDVKM. The CDR3 loop spans 16 amino acids. The J segment lost 7 bases and the V segment lost 2 bases, leaving 10 bases of the junction unmatched. The CDR3 loop reads CASSLPGTGGLNIQYF. In DNA, the CDR3 is TGTGCCAGCAGTTTACCCGGGACAGGAGGGTTGAACATTCAGTACTTC.

This chain uses TRBV4-3 with TRBJ2-3; TRBD2 agrees at 7 bases. The germline gives CDR1 LGHNA, CDR2 YSLEER. Trimming cost V 4 bases and J 1 base; bases outside gene matches: 11. CDR3 length equals 17 residues. In DNA, the CDR3 is TGCGCCAGCAGCCCTCAGCCTGGGAGGGACGGCACAGATACGCAGTATTTT. Residues: CASSPQPGRDGTDTQYF.

The chain links TRBV27 to TRBJ2-5; D not resolved. The DNA end lines up better with TRBJ2-7; the J call may be wrong. This CDR3 is built from 15 residues. Germline lookup yields CDR1 MNHEY and CDR2 SMNVEV (reference sequence). The DNA for the CDR3 is TGTGCCAGCAGTTTACGCCCAGGAAGGTCCTACGAGCAGTACTTC. Protein sequence: CASSLRPGRSYEQYF.